This entry concerns a single T cell receptor (beta chain). Its cognate antigen is unknown. Germline and junction disagree at one end, which may indicate a read error. The CDR3 extends 3 residues past the end of the read, so its final part is completed from the germline J gene. The sample has other DNA sequences that encode this CDR3 too. This sample is drawn from a study of T cells in women clearing cervical HPV infection. About the research overall: Controls gave blood once infection was undetectable; cases at lesion identification. The study, taken as a whole, reports: Combining TCR richness with V gene abundances gave approximately 0.8 AUC. Repertoire richness, not evenness, was significantly elevated in CIN3+ cases versus controls.

The repertoire was sequenced with immunoSEQ multiplex PCR; TCRdb's copy has only in-frame clones and lacks some. This sample's table reports 20,000 or so clones. The germline V gene has CDR1 SGHRS and CDR2 YFSETQ. This CDR3 spans 17 amino acids. V is TRBV5-1 and J is TRBJ1-3; D gene uncertain. Sequenced sample: blood buffy coat. This TCR derives from a woman aged 18-69 years with a cervical HPV16 infection that either progressed to CIN3+ or cleared (not recorded which). CDR3 DNA, as far as it was read: TGCGCCAGCAGCCCGGACCCCCACGGACTTACTGGAAACACA. It translates to CASSPDPHGLTGNT. The whole CDR3 protein is CASSPDPHGLTGNTIYF.